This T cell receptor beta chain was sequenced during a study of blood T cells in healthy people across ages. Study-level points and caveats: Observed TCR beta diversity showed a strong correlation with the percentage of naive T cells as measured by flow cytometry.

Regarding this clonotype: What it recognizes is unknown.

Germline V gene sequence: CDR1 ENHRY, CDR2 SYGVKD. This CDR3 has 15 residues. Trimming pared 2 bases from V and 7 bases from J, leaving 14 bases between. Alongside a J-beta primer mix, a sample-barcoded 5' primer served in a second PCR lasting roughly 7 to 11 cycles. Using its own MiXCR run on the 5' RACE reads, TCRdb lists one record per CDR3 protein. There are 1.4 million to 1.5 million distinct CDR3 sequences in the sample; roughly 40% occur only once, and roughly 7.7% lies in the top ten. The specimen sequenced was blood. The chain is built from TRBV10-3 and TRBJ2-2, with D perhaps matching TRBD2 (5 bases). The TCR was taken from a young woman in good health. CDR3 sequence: CAISETGRGHGELFF. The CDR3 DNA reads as TGTGCCATCAGTGAGACCGGACGGGGTCACGGGGAGCTGTTTTTT.